These 18 T cell receptor beta chains originate from one sample sequenced in a study of blood T cell repertoires in COVID-19. TCRdb keeps only in-frame clones here, not all; method: immunoSEQ multiplex PCR. Of some 50,000 clones in the sample, around 90% were seen once. The sequencing sample was made of peripheral blood. These receptors all come from a man between 65 and 85 years old with active COVID-19.

The V and J genes are TRBV23-1 and TRBJ2-7, with D perhaps matching TRBD2 (6 bases). TRBV23-1 carries the ORF label, with uncertain function. V lost 0 bases to trimming and J lost 6 bases, with 15 bases between them. The CDR3 consists of 15 residues. This CDR3 reads CASSQSIGRRVEQYF. The CDR3 DNA reads TGCGCCAGCAGTCAATCTATCGGCAGGAGGGTCGAGCAGTACTTC.

The chain uses TRBV2 and TRBJ1-2; unclear D gene. V was pared by 4 bases and J by 0 bases, with 15 bases between. The CDR3 totals 16 residues. In germline, CDR1 is SNHLY, CDR2 FYNNEI. The CDR3 DNA reads as TGTGCCAGCAGTGTATTCAGTCCGGACTCTAACTATGGCTACACCTTC. This gives the protein CASSVFSPDSNYGYTF.

V is TRBV3-1 (or the pseudogene TRBV3-2) and J is TRBJ1-6, with 9 bases fitting TRBD1. CDR3 length: 17 residues. CDR1 is LGHDT, CDR2 YNNKEL, per germline (reference sequence). Trimming at V came to 2 bases and at J to 7 bases, leaving 9 bases not matched to a gene. The CDR3 DNA is TGTGCCAGCAGCCAACCCGGGACAGGGAGGACGAATTCACCCCTCCACTTT. This translates into CASSQPGTGRTNSPLHF.

This sequence joins TRBV21-1 and TRBJ1-1; the table assigns TRBD1, which was not confirmed against the DNA. TRBV21-1 is marked as a pseudogene. The CDR3 runs to 14 residues. DNA of the CDR3: TGTGCCAGCAACTCAAGTCTGGGGGCCGTGGGGGCTTTCTTT. This sequence encodes CASNSSLGAVGAFF.

The chain couples TRBV3-1 (or the pseudogene TRBV3-2) to TRBJ1-2; tentatively, D is TRBD1 (5 bases). V lost 2 bases and J 5 bases, leaving 15 bases between the germline ends. The CDR3 loop spans 15 amino acids. The V gene's germline CDR1 is LGHDT and CDR2 YNNKEL (reference sequence). CDR3 DNA: TGTGCCAGCAGCCAAACCCTCACAGGCGGATATGGCTACACCTTC. This encodes CASSQTLTGGYGYTF.

This chain joins TRBV29-1 and TRBJ2-1, with D possibly matching TRBD2 (6 bases). Between the trimmed V and J ends, which lost 7 bases and 3 bases, there was a span of 22 bases. Germline lookup yields CDR1 SQVTM and CDR2 ANQGSEA. The CDR3 is 16 residues long. CDR3 DNA sequence: TGCAGCGCCAAGGTGGGGGGAGTAGAACTCTACAATGAGCAGTTCTTC. It codes for CSAKVGGVELYNEQFF.

This chain links TRBV3-1 (or the pseudogene TRBV3-2) with TRBJ2-1, with D unresolved. The CDR3 has 14 residues. The V gene lost 1 base and the J gene lost 2 bases, with 6 bases spanning the gap. In germline, CDR1 is LGHDT, CDR2 YNNKEL (reference sequence). In DNA form, the CDR3 reads TGTGCCAGCAGCCAAGGCAGTCCCTACAATGAGCAGTTCTTC. Protein: CASSQGSPYNEQFF.

The V call is TRBV3-1 (or the pseudogene TRBV3-2), the J call TRBJ2-1, with 9 bases aligning to TRBD2. The CDR3 has 15 residues. Per the germline V gene, CDR1 is LGHDT and CDR2 is YNNKEL (reference sequence). The V gene end was trimmed by 2 bases and the J gene end by 7 bases; junction bases not matched to a gene: 6. CDR3 loop: CASSQSAGGKNEQFF. In DNA form, the CDR3 reads TGTGCCAGCAGCCAATCGGCGGGGGGGAAGAATGAGCAGTTCTTC.

This clone was recorded once. The rearrangement uses TRBV10-3 and TRBJ2-3; 8 bases map to TRBD2. The CDR3 has 15 amino acids. V trimming: 6 bases; J trimming: 0 bases; junction bases outside the gene matches: 5. In germline, CDR1 is ENHRY, CDR2 SYGVKD. DNA of the CDR3: TGTGCCATCAGATCCAGCGGGGGCAGCACAGATACGCAGTATTTT. This sequence encodes CAIRSSGGSTDTQYF.

V is TRBV5-6 and J is TRBJ2-7, with 7 bases matching TRBD2. V dropped 0 bases and J dropped 6; count of bases not matched to a gene: 6. Germline V gene sequence: CDR1 SGHDT, CDR2 YYEEEE. The CDR3 has 14 residues. CDR3: CASSLAGREIEQYF. CDR3 nucleotides: TGTGCCAGCAGCTTGGCCGGGCGGGAGATCGAGCAGTACTTC.

This sequence joins TRBV11-2 and TRBJ2-1; D may be TRBD1 (6 bases). The germline V and J ends were trimmed by 1 base and 7 bases, with 14 bases remaining between them. CDR1 is SGHAT, CDR2 FQNNGV, per germline. CDR3 length equals 15 residues. The chain's CDR3 is CASSLVNRGLNEQFF. CDR3 sequence (DNA): TGTGCCAGCAGCTTAGTCAATAGGGGGTTAAATGAGCAGTTCTTC.

CDR3 coding DNA: TGCGCCAGCAGCCCGGGACAGGGCGTCTACGAGCAGTACTTC. Translating it yields CASSPGQGVYEQYF. The chain combines TRBV4-3 with TRBJ2-7, with TRBD1 matching over 9 bases. The germline V gene encodes CDR1 LGHNA and CDR2 YSLEER. V lost 4 bases and J lost 3; bases outside the gene matches: 4. CDR3 length: 14 amino acids.

The V gene is TRBV25-1, the J gene TRBJ2-3; 7 bases align to TRBD1. The CDR3 is 13 amino acids. Germline CDR1 and CDR2: MGHDK and SYGVNS. V dropped 9 bases and J dropped 5; count of bases not matched to a gene: 8. CDR3 sequence reads: CASGRDSRDTQYF. The CDR3 bases are TGTGCCAGTGGTCGGGACAGCCGAGATACGCAGTATTTT.

The chain joins TRBV2 to TRBJ1-1, with D possibly matching TRBD1 (5 bases). V was trimmed by 3 bases and J by 0 bases, leaving 8 bases between them. In germline, CDR1 is SNHLY, CDR2 FYNNEI. The CDR3 consists of 14 residues. The CDR3 loop reads CASSEQGMNTEAFF. CDR3 DNA sequence: TGTGCCAGCAGTGAGCAGGGAATGAACACTGAAGCTTTCTTT.

The V and J genes are TRBV5-8 and TRBJ2-4, with 11 bases matching TRBD2. Germline V gives CDR1 SGHTS, CDR2 YDEGEE. This CDR3 is 15 amino acids long. Trimming removed 4 bases from V and 4 bases from J; junction bases left unmatched: 4. The CDR3 sequence is CASSRGTSGKNIQYF. CDR3 in DNA: TGTGCCAGCAGCAGGGGGACTAGCGGAAAAAACATTCAGTACTTC.

This clone was detected only once. This sequence joins TRBV4-1 and TRBJ2-5, with 8 bases identical to TRBD2. CDR1 and CDR2 (germline): MGHRA, YSYEKL. V shed 4 bases, J shed 1 base, and the junction held 8 bases outside the gene matches. The CDR3 is 16 amino acids. CDR3 amino acids: CASSPWTSSFQETQYF. The CDR3 DNA reads TGCGCCAGCAGCCCTTGGACTAGCTCATTCCAAGAGACCCAGTACTTC.

The count of this clone is one. The chain joins TRBV5-4 to TRBJ1-3; 9 bases agree with TRBD1. In germline, CDR1 is SGHNT, CDR2 YYREEE (reference sequence). The CDR3 is made up of 15 amino acids. With V trimmed by 3 bases and J by 2 bases, 3 bases remained unmatched. In DNA, the CDR3 is TGTGCCAGCAGCTCCACAGGGGGCACTGGAAACACCATATATTTT. As protein: CASSSTGGTGNTIYF.

The V and J genes are TRBV18 and TRBJ2-1, with 13 bases identical to TRBD2. The J segment lost 3 bases and the V segment lost 4 bases, leaving 9 bases of the junction unmatched. The CDR3 runs to 18 residues. Germline V gene sequence: CDR1 KGHSH, CDR2 LQKENI. CDR3 coding DNA: TGTGCCAGCTCACTACAAAGACTAGCGGGGGGCAGCTACAATGAGCAGTTCTTC. As protein: CASSLQRLAGGSYNEQFF.